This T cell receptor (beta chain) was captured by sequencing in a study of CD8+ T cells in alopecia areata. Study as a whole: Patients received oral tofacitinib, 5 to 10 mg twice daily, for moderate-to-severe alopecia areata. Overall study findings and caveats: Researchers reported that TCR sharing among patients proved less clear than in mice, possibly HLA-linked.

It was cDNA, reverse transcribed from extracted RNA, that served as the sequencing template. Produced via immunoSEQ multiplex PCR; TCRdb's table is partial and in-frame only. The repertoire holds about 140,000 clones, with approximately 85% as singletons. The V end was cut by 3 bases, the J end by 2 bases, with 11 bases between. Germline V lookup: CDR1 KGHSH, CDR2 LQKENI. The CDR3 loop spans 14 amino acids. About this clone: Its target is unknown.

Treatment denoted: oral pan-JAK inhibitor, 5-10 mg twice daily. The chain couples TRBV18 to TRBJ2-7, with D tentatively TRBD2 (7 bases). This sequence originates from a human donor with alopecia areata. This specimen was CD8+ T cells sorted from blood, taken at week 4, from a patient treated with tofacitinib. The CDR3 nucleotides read TGTGCCAGCTCACCTCCGCGGGGGCCCTACGAGCAGTACTTC. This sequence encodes CASSPPRGPYEQYF.